What follows are 10 T cell receptor beta chains derived from one specimen sequenced in a study of graft-versus-host responses after intestinal transplantation. TCRdb's copy holds only in-frame clones and misses some; the assay was immunoSEQ multiplex PCR. The sample holds 20,000 or so clones, approximately 85% seen once. The specimen comprised PBMCs, sampled around 440 days after intestinal transplant. These receptors all stem from a human patient who received an intestinal transplant, so some T cells may come from the graft donor.

This clone was seen more than once but under ten times. This rearrangement joins TRBV5-6 to TRBJ2-7, with TRBD2 as a possible D gene (6 bases). Trimming left V 6 bases short and J 1 base short, with 17 bases between. Germline V gene sequence: CDR1 SGHDT, CDR2 YYEEEE. CDR3 size: 15 residues. Here the CDR3 DNA reads TGTGCCAGCATCCCCCCCGGTGGGAGGTCCTACGAGCAGTACTTC. This sequence encodes CASIPPGGRSYEQYF.

This clone was seen only once. This rearrangement joins TRBV28 to TRBJ2-6; no definite D call. CDR1 and CDR2 from the germline V gene are MDHEN and SYDVKM. V was pared by 6 bases and J by 0 bases, with 12 bases between. The CDR3 is 16 residues long. The CDR3 spells CASRPPRSSGANVLTF. DNA for the CDR3: TGTGCCAGCAGGCCGCCGAGGAGCTCTGGGGCCAACGTCCTGACTTTC.

The V call is TRBV7-3, the J call TRBJ2-7, with D perhaps TRBD2 (6 bases). The CDR3 is 16 amino acids. With 1 base removed from V and 4 bases from J, the gap between germline ends came to 17 bases. The germline CDR1 and CDR2 sequences are SGHTA and FQGTGA. The chain's CDR3 is CASSLRPGSSGYEQYF. In DNA form, the CDR3 reads TGTGCCAGCAGCTTAAGGCCCGGGAGTAGTGGGTACGAGCAGTACTTC.

V usage is TRBV28 and J usage is TRBJ1-2; 8 bases map to TRBD1. The CDR3 extends over 13 amino acids. The germline CDR1 and CDR2 sequences are MDHEN and SYDVKM. V gave up 2 bases and J gave up 4 bases; unmatched junction bases: 0. In DNA form, the CDR3 reads TGTGCCAGCAGTTTAGGACAGGGCTATGGCTACACCTTC. It encodes CASSLGQGYGYTF.

The CDR3 bases are TGTGCCAGCAGCTTAGAGGGGACCCTGAACACTGAAGCTTTCTTT. It yields the protein CASSLEGTLNTEAFF. The V call is TRBV7-9, the J call TRBJ1-1; perhaps TRBD1 as D (5 bases). Germline assignment: CDR1 SEHNR and CDR2 FQNEAQ (reference sequence). V dropped 1 base and J dropped 0 bases, with 9 bases sitting between them. This CDR3 comprises 15 residues.

This clone appeared a single time. Other DNA sequences from this sample encode an identical CDR3 as well. The chain is built from TRBV5-1 and TRBJ2-3; 8 bases are shared with TRBD2. With 4 bases clipped from V and 3 bases from J, the junction kept 10 bases outside the gene matches. The CDR3 is 16 residues long. Germline CDR1 and CDR2: SGHRS and YFSETQ. In DNA form, the CDR3 reads TGCGCCAGCAGCAAAGGGGGTGCGGGAGGTACAGATACGCAGTATTTT. Translated: CASSKGGAGGTDTQYF.

The rearrangement uses TRBV6-5 and TRBJ2-7, with 7 positions matching TRBD2. The CDR3 sequence is 16 residues long. V was pared by 4 bases and J by 0 bases, with 9 bases of the junction left unmatched. CDR1 and CDR2 (germline): MNHEY, SVGAGI. CDR3 in amino acids: CASSFSASGASYEQYF. CDR3 coding DNA: TGTGCCAGCAGTTTCTCGGCTAGCGGAGCCTCCTACGAGCAGTACTTC.

This chain joins TRBV29-1 and TRBJ2-7, with 7 bases identical to TRBD1. This CDR3 has 14 amino acids. Per the germline V gene, CDR1 is SQVTM and CDR2 is ANQGSEA. Unmatched junction bases numbered 8, after V lost 6 bases and J lost 0 bases. The CDR3 spells CSVATGLSSYEQYF. In nucleotides, the CDR3 is TGCAGCGTGGCGACAGGGCTCTCCTCCTACGAGCAGTACTTC.

The chain links TRBV28 to TRBJ2-3; D is ambiguous. This CDR3 has 15 residues. Germline lookup yields CDR1 MDHEN and CDR2 SYDVKM. V lost 3 bases, J lost 2 bases, and 12 bases lay in between. The CDR3 is CASSLAQISTDTQYF. Written as DNA, the CDR3 is TGTGCCAGCAGTTTGGCCCAGATCTCCACAGATACGCAGTATTTT.

The chain combines TRBV5-1 with TRBJ1-1; D is ambiguous. Trimming left V 2 bases short and J 1 base short, with 9 bases between. This CDR3 is 14 amino acids long. The germline V gene has CDR1 SGHRS and CDR2 YFSETQ. The CDR3 reads CASSFGHPNTEAFF. CDR3 nucleotide sequence: TGCGCCAGCAGCTTCGGGCACCCGAACACTGAAGCTTTCTTT.